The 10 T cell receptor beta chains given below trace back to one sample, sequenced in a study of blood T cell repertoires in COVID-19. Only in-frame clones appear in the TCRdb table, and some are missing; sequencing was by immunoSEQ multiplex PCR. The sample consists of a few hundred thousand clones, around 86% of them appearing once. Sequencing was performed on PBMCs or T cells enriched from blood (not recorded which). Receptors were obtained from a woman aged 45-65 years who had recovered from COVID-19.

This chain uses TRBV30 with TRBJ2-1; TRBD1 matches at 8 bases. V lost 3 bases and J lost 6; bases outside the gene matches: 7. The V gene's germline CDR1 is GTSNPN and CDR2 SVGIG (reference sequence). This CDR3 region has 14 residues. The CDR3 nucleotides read TGTGCCTGGAGGGAACAGGGGGGATCCAATGAGCAGTTCTTC. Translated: CAWREQGGSNEQFF.

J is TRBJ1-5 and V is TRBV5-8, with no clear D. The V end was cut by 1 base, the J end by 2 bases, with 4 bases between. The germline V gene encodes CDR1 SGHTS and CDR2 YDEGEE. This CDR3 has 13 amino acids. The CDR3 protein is CASSLLGNQPQHF. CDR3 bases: TGTGCCAGCAGCTTGTTAGGCAATCAGCCCCAGCATTTT.

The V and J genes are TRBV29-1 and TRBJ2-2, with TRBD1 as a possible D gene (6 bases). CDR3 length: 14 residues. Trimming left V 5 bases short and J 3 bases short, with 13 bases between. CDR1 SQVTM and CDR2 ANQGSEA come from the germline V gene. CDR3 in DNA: TGCAGCGTTTCCGGACAGCGAGACACCGGGGAGCTGTTTTTT. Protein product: CSVSGQRDTGELFF.

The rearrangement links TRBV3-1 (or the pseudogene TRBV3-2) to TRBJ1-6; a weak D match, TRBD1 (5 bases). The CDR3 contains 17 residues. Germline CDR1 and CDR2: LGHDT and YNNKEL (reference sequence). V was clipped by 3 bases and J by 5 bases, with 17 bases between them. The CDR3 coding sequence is TGTGCCAGCAGCCAGCTTCCAACAGCAGGGCATAATTCACCCCTCCACTTT. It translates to CASSQLPTAGHNSPLHF.

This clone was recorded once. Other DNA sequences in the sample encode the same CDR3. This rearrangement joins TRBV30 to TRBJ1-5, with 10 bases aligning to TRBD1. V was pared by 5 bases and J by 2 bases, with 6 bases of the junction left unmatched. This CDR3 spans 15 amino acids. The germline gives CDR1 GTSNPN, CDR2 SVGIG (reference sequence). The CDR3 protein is CAWSGQGQGNQPQHF. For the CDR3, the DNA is TGTGCCTGGTCGGGACAGGGGCAGGGCAATCAGCCCCAGCATTTT. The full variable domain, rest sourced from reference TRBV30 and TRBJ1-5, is SQTIHQWPATLVQPVGSPLSLECTVEGTSNPNLYWYRQAAGRGLQLLFYSVGIGQISSEVPQNLSASRPQDRQFILSSKKLLLSDSGFYLCAWSGQGQGNQPQHFGDGTRLSIL.

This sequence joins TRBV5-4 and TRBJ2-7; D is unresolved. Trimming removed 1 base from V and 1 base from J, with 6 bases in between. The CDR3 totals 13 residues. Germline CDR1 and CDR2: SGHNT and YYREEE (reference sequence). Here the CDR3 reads CASSLPQSYEQYF. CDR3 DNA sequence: TGTGCCAGCAGCTTGCCCCAGTCCTACGAGCAGTACTTC. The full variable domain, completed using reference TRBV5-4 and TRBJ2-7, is ETGVTQSPTHLIKTRGQQVTLRCSSQSGHNTVSWYQQALGQGPQFIFQYYREEENGRGNFPPRFSGLQFPNYSSELNVNALELDDSALYLCASSLPQSYEQYFGPGTRLTVT.

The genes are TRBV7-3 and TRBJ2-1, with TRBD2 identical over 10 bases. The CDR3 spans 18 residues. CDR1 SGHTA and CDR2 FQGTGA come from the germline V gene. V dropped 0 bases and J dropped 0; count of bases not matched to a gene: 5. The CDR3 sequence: CASSLTGTSASSYNEQFF. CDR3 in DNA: TGTGCCAGCAGCTTAACCGGGACTAGCGCGAGCTCCTACAATGAGCAGTTCTTC.

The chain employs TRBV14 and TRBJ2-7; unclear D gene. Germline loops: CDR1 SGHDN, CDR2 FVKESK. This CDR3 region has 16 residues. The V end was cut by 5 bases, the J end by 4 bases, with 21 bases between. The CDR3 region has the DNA TGTGCCAGCAGCTTCACTACCGGGTCTAGAGGTTACGAGCAGTACTTC. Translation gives CASSFTTGSRGYEQYF.

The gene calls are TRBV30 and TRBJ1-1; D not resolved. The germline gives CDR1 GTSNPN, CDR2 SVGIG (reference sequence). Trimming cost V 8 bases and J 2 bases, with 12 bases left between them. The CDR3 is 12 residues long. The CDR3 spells CATRRGNTEAFF. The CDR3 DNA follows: TGTGCCACCCGCAGAGGAAACACTGAAGCTTTCTTT. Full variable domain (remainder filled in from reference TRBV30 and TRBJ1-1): SQTIHQWPATLVQPVGSPLSLECTVEGTSNPNLYWYRQAAGRGLQLLFYSVGIGQISSEVPQNLSASRPQDRQFILSSKKLLLSDSGFYLCATRRGNTEAFFGQGTRLTVV.

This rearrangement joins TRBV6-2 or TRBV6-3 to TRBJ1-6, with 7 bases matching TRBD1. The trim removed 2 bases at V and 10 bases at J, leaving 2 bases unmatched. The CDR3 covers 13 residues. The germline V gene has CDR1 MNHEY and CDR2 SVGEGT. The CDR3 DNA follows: TGTGCCAGCAGTTACGGGACAGTATCACCCCTCCACTTT. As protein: CASSYGTVSPLHF.